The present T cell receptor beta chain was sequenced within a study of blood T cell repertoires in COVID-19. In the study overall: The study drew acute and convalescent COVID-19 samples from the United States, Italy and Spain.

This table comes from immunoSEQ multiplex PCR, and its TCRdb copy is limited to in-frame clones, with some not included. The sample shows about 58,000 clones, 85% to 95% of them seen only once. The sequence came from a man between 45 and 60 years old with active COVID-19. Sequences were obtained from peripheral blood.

The CDR3 sequence is CASSHREEGRLGDTQYF. Written as DNA, the CDR3 is TGCGCCAGCAGCCATAGGGAGGAGGGAAGGCTTGGGGATACGCAGTATTTT. The chain combines TRBV4-1 with TRBJ2-3; maybe TRBD2 (6 bases). V was cut by 3 bases and J by 6 bases, with 22 bases left in between. There are 17 residues in the CDR3. Germline lookup yields CDR1 MGHRA and CDR2 YSYEKL.